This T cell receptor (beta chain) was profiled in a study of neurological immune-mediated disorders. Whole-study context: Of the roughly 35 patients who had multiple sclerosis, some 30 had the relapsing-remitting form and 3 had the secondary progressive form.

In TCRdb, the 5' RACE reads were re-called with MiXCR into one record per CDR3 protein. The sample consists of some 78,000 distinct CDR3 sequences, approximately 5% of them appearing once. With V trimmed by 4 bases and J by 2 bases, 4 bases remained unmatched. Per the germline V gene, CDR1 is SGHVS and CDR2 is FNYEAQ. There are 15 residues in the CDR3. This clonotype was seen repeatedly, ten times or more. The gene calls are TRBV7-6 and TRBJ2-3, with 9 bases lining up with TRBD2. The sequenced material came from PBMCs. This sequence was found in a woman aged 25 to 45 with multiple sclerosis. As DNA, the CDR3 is TGTGCCAGCAGCTCGACTAGCGGTGACACAGATACGCAGTATTTT. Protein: CASSSTSGDTDTQYF. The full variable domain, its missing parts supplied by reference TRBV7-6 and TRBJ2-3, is GAGVSQSPRYKVTKRGQDVALRCDPISGHVSLYWYRQALGQGPEFLTYFNYEAQQDKSGLPNDRFSAERPEGSISTLTIQRTEQRDSAMYRCASSSTSGDTDTQYFGPGTRLTVL.